The clone carrying this T cell receptor beta chain was seen once. This sample is drawn from a study of blood T cell repertoires in COVID-19. Study details: Whether acute or convalescent, the COVID-19 samples came from the United States, Italy and Spain. PBMCs, B-cell-depleted T cells, or T cells provided the cDNA or gDNA that made up the material.

Trimming removed 4 bases from V and 3 bases from J, with 9 bases in between. Germline CDR1 is LGHDT and CDR2 is YNNKEL (reference sequence). The CDR3 has 13 amino acids. In the original processing: Cell counts per sample came from amplifying reference gene primers. Data came from immunoSEQ multiplex PCR; TCRdb stores just in-frame clones and leaves some out. That table furnishes V, J and clone size, whereas the DNA furnished D and trimming. In the table there are 300,000 or so clones, about 89% of which are singletons. Sequencing was performed on peripheral blood. The chain employs TRBV3-1 (or the pseudogene TRBV3-2) and TRBJ1-1; no definite D call. The sequence came from a man aged 18 to 29 who had recovered from COVID-19. In nucleotides, the CDR3 is TGTGCCAGCAGCCCCGGGAGGCACACTGAAGCTTTCTTT. It translates to CASSPGRHTEAFF.